These 9 T cell receptor beta chains came from one sample sequenced in a study of T cell repertoires in cytomegalovirus infection. TCRdb called the reads again in MiXCR, with one record for every CDR3 protein. The table has a few hundred thousand distinct CDR3 sequences, almost 40% seen once; the top ten hold 48%. Antigens of these TCRs are unknown. The material sequenced was cultured PBMCs, taken from culture after CMV antigen stimulation. Receptors were obtained from a human donor in good health (CMV status not recorded). Some clones in this sample may be carry-over from other donors' samples.

This clonotype has just a few counts. V is TRBV4-3 and J is TRBJ2-7; 8 nucleotides match TRBD2. J gave up 3 bases and V 1 base, and 2 bases lay outside the gene matches. Germline-derived CDR1 and CDR2 are LGHNA and YSLEER. This CDR3 comprises 14 residues. Here the CDR3 reads CASSQVAGGYEQYF. As DNA, the CDR3 is TGCGCCAGCAGCCAAGTGGCGGGGGGCTACGAGCAGTACTTC.

This clonotype has a handful of counts. This rearrangement joins TRBV19 to TRBJ2-7; 7 bases are shared with TRBD2. Germline CDR1 and CDR2: LNHDA and SQIVND (reference sequence). V shed 6 bases and J 6 bases; nucleotides not matched to a gene: 17. The CDR3 length is 16 residues. Here the CDR3 reads CASSQKFMRELSEQYF. The CDR3, as DNA: TGTGCCAGTAGCCAGAAGTTTATGCGGGAGCTCTCCGAGCAGTACTTC.

The rearrangement links TRBV7-2 to TRBJ2-5; 8 bases are a match to TRBD2. Unmatched junction bases numbered 11, after V lost 1 base and J lost 7 bases. The germline CDR1 and CDR2 sequences are SGHTA and FQGNSA. The CDR3 runs to 16 residues. The CDR3 DNA reads TGTGCCAGCAGCTTAGTGTTCGGCGGGGGGCGTGTGACCCAGTACTTC. It specifies CASSLVFGGGRVTQYF.

The V gene is TRBV6-1, the J gene TRBJ2-7, with a possible D match to TRBD1 (6 bases). CDR3 length: 12 residues. The germline gives CDR1 MNHNS, CDR2 SASEGT. Between the trimmed V and J ends, which lost 6 bases and 7 bases, there was a span of 13 bases. The CDR3 DNA sequence: TGTGCCAGCAGATGGACAGAGGGGGAGCAGTACTTC. It is translated as CASRWTEGEQYF.

J is TRBJ1-5 and V is TRBV7-9; 7 nucleotides match TRBD1. The V gene end was trimmed by 4 bases and the J gene end by 1 base; junction bases not matched to a gene: 4. There are 15 residues in the CDR3. The V gene's germline CDR1 is SEHNR and CDR2 FQNEAQ (reference sequence). CDR3 sequence reads: CASSSDRESNQPQHF. The CDR3 nucleotides read TGTGCCAGCAGCTCCGACAGGGAGAGCAATCAGCCCCAGCATTTT.

This clonotype was picked up a small number of times. V is TRBV7-9 and J is TRBJ2-1, with TRBD2 matching 9 bases. Germline V gene lookup returns CDR1 SEHNR and CDR2 FQNEAQ (reference sequence). The CDR3 is made up of 16 amino acids. V lost 1 base and J lost 2; bases outside the gene matches: 3. In DNA, the CDR3 is TGTGCCAGCAGCTTAGATGGCGGGAGGGCCTACAATGAGCAGTTCTTC. It specifies CASSLDGGRAYNEQFF.

This chain connects TRBV6-1 to TRBJ1-1; D call uncertain. V lost 7 bases and J 2 bases, leaving 11 bases between the germline ends. The CDR3 length is 13 residues. Germline CDR1 MNHNS, CDR2 SASEGT. For the CDR3, the DNA is TGTGCCAGCAAGAGAGTGGAAAACACTGAAGCTTTCTTT. It translates to CASKRVENTEAFF.

This clonotype was counted only a few times. The chain uses TRBV7-2 and TRBJ2-3, with 15 bases identical to TRBD2. This CDR3 region has 18 residues. CDR1 is SGHTA, CDR2 FQGNSA, per germline. Trimming took 2 bases from V and 4 from J; bases not matched to a gene: 7. DNA of the CDR3: TGTGCCAGCAGCTTAACCGGGACTAGCGGGGGGAGGGCAGATACGCAGTATTTT. As protein: CASSLTGTSGGRADTQYF.

The rearrangement joins TRBV12-3 or TRBV12-4 to TRBJ2-2, with 11 bases aligning to TRBD1. CDR3 length: 13 amino acids. Trimming cost V 6 bases and J 10 bases; bases outside gene matches: 4. CDR3 DNA sequence: TGTGCCAGCAGCGGACAGGGGGCTGAGGAGCTGTTTTTT. Amino acid sequence: CASSGQGAEELFF.